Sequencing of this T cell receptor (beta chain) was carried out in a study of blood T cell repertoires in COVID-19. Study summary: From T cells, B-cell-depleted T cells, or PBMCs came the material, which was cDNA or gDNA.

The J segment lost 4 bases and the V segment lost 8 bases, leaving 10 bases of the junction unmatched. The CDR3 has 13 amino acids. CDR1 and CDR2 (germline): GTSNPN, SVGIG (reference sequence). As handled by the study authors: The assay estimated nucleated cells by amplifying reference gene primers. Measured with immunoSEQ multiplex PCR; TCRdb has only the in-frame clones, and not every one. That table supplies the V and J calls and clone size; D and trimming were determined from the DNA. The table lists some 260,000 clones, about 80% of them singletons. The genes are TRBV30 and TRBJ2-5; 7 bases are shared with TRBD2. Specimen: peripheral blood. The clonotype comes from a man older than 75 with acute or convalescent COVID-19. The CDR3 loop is CALRREAVETQYF. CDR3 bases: TGTGCCCTGCGCCGGGAGGCCGTAGAGACCCAGTACTTC.